The 32 T cell receptor beta chains below all came from one sample that was sequenced in a study of blood T cells in healthy people across ages. A second PCR, run for roughly 7 to 11 cycles, used a sample-barcoded 5' primer plus a J-beta primer mix. TCRdb re-analysed the 5' RACE reads in MiXCR, keeping a single row per CDR3 protein. Found here are about 1,400,000 distinct CDR3 sequences, roughly 45% of them singletons; the top ten hold 7.9%. Sample: blood. These receptors were collected from a woman aged 18-29 years in good health.

This clonotype was seen more than once but under ten times. The chain is built from TRBV29-1 and TRBJ1-1; 9 bases line up with TRBD1. The CDR3 is 13 amino acids. CDR1 is SQVTM, CDR2 ANQGSEA, per germline. Trimming removed 5 bases from V and 5 bases from J; junction bases left unmatched: 6. The CDR3: CSVWRTGVTEAFF. The DNA of the CDR3 is TGCAGCGTTTGGAGGACAGGGGTAACTGAAGCTTTCTTT.

The gene calls are TRBV7-2 and TRBJ2-1, with TRBD2 matching over 14 bases. Germline-derived CDR1 and CDR2 are SGHTA and FQGNSA. Unmatched junction bases numbered 10, after V lost 5 bases and J lost 7 bases. CDR3 length equals 17 residues. The CDR3 DNA sequence: TGTGCCAGCAGCACAACCCCGGGACTAGCGGGAGATAATGAGCAGTTCTTC. As protein: CASSTTPGLAGDNEQFF.

This clonotype appeared a few times. V is TRBV24-1 and J is TRBJ2-3; TRBD2 is a possible D gene (7 bases). Deletions cut 9 bases from V and 0 bases from J, with 18 bases between. CDR3 length: 16 amino acids. Looked up from germline, CDR1 is KGHDR and CDR2 is SFDVKD. The CDR3 DNA is TGTGCCACCCAGTCGGGGGGCTACACTAGCACAGATACGCAGTATTTT. As protein: CATQSGGYTSTDTQYF.

The chain employs TRBV28 and TRBJ2-5; D not resolved. V lost 1 base, J lost 1 base, and 10 bases lay in between. The CDR3 contains 15 residues. Germline V lookup: CDR1 MDHEN, CDR2 SYDVKM. The chain's CDR3 is CASSLSFGSQETQYF. In DNA form, the CDR3 reads TGTGCCAGCAGTTTATCCTTCGGCAGCCAAGAGACCCAGTACTTC.

The CDR3 DNA reads TGTGCCAGCAGCTTCCCCGGGACTGGGCACAATGAGCAGTTCTTC. Amino acids: CASSFPGTGHNEQFF. The chain employs TRBV7-9 and TRBJ2-1; a possible D gene is TRBD2 (6 bases). Germline values: CDR1 SEHNR, CDR2 FQNEAQ (reference sequence). This CDR3 is 15 amino acids long. The V and J ends lost 3 bases and 5 bases respectively, with 14 bases between them.

CDR3 protein: CSASLTGGRGSYEQYF. The CDR3 DNA reads as TGCAGTGCTAGCCTGACGGGGGGTCGAGGGAGCTACGAGCAGTACTTC. This chain joins TRBV20-1 and TRBJ2-4, with 7 bases lining up with TRBD2. The J call may not be correct, given that the DNA end is closer to TRBJ2-7. The CDR3 is 16 residues long. Germline assignment: CDR1 DFQATT and CDR2 SNEGSKA (reference sequence).

This chain connects TRBV27 to TRBJ2-1, with a tentative D call TRBD2 (7 bases). The length of the CDR3 is 16 residues. Germline-derived CDR1 and CDR2 are MNHEY and SMNVEV (reference sequence). The ends were cut back, 5 bases at V and 9 bases at J, with 23 bases in the middle. The CDR3 spells CASSPSGGLLSGEQFF. The CDR3 DNA is TGTGCCAGCAGTCCCTCGGGGGGCCTCCTTTCCGGTGAGCAGTTCTTC.

The chain has TRBV18 and TRBJ1-2, with 8 bases that match TRBD1. There are 13 residues in the CDR3. Germline CDR1 KGHSH, CDR2 LQKENI. The V segment lost 2 bases and the J segment 9 bases; nucleotides outside the gene matches: 5. This CDR3 reads CASSPGAGGSYTF. The DNA of the CDR3 is TGTGCCAGCTCACCAGGGGCAGGGGGCAGCTACACCTTC.

V is TRBV5-1 and J is TRBJ2-3; 7 bases line up with TRBD2. The CDR3 runs to 15 residues. The ends lost 4 bases at V and 1 base at J; junction bases unmatched: 6. Germline V gives CDR1 SGHRS, CDR2 YFSETQ. The CDR3 loop is CASSAVGLGTDTQYF. CDR3 in DNA: TGCGCCAGCAGCGCGGTCGGACTAGGCACAGATACGCAGTATTTT.

This clonotype was found a few times. V and J are TRBV12-3 or TRBV12-4 and TRBJ2-1; 9 nucleotides agree with TRBD2. This CDR3 region has 15 residues. V lost 7 bases to trimming and J lost 9 bases; unmatched junction nucleotides: 13. CDR3 in amino acids: CASTLSGREGSEQFF. In DNA, the CDR3 is TGTGCCAGCACCCTATCTGGGCGGGAGGGATCTGAGCAGTTCTTC.

This clonotype showed up just once. The chain couples TRBV5-1 to TRBJ2-3; 14 bases are a match to TRBD2. Germline V gives CDR1 SGHRS, CDR2 YFSETQ. CDR3 length: 19 residues. J gave up 4 bases and V 0 bases, and 10 bases lay outside the gene matches. CDR3 coding DNA: TGCGCCAGCAGCTTGGACGGGAGACTAGCGGGAGGGCCCGCAGATACGCAGTATTTT. Amino acid sequence: CASSLDGRLAGGPADTQYF.

This clonotype was seen a few times. The CDR3 sequence: CASSPAGASGRAYNEQFF. CDR3 coding DNA: TGCGCCAGCAGCCCTGCCGGGGCTAGCGGGAGAGCCTACAATGAGCAGTTCTTC. The rearrangement links TRBV4-1 to TRBJ2-1; 10 bases line up with TRBD2. Germline CDR1 reads MGHRA; CDR2 reads YSYEKL. This CDR3 has 18 residues. The V gene end was trimmed by 4 bases and the J gene end by 2 bases; junction bases not matched to a gene: 11.

This clonotype was counted between two and nine times. J is TRBJ2-3 and V is TRBV12-3 or TRBV12-4; 7 bases are shared with TRBD1. The CDR3 runs 15 residues. With V trimmed by 5 bases and J by 1 base, 6 bases remained unmatched. The CDR3 nucleotides are TGTGCCAGCAGTCTAGGACAGGCCCGCACAGATACGCAGTATTTT. Its protein is CASSLGQARTDTQYF.

At least ten counts were recorded for this clonotype. The rearrangement joins TRBV5-1 to TRBJ2-3, with 9 bases aligning to TRBD1. The CDR3 has 15 amino acids. The germline CDR1 and CDR2 sequences are SGHRS and YFSETQ. V was pared by 1 base and J by 1 base, with 1 base of the junction left unmatched. Here the CDR3 reads CASSLRDRGTDTQYF. The CDR3, as DNA: TGCGCCAGCAGCTTGCGGGACAGGGGCACAGATACGCAGTATTTT.

The chain carries TRBV20-1 and TRBJ2-1, with TRBD2 matching over 8 bases. This CDR3 region has 14 residues. Germline-derived CDR1 and CDR2 are DFQATT and SNEGSKA (reference sequence). V shed 1 base, J shed 10 bases, and the junction held 9 bases outside the gene matches. In DNA, the CDR3 is TGCAGTGCTAGAGTAGGTAGCGGGACTGGGGAGCAGTTCTTC. Encoded protein: CSARVGSGTGEQFF.

The chain carries TRBV30 and TRBJ2-3; D remains ambiguous. Germline loops: CDR1 GTSNPN, CDR2 SVGIG (reference sequence). The CDR3 is 12 amino acids. The V gene lost 0 bases and the J gene lost 2 bases, with 3 bases spanning the gap. The CDR3 DNA follows: TGTGCCTGGAGTGTTACCACAGATACGCAGTATTTT. Translated: CAWSVTTDTQYF.

This clonotype was counted only a few times. A junction end diverges from the germline sequence, so it may reflect a read error. The rearrangement joins TRBV6-1 to TRBJ2-1, with D possibly TRBD2 on 6 matching bases. This CDR3 has 18 amino acids. The germline V gene has CDR1 MNHNS and CDR2 SASEGT. The CDR3 DNA follows: TGTGCCAGCAGTGAAATCCTGCAGGGAGGTTTCGGGACCAATCAGCAGTTCTTC. It translates to CASSEILQGGFGTNQQFF.

CDR3 protein: CASNQGAWHGYTF. The CDR3 DNA follows: TGTGCCAGTAATCAGGGGGCCTGGCATGGCTACACCTTC. The V call is TRBV3-1, the J call TRBJ1-2; 8 bases are a match to TRBD1. The V gene's germline CDR1 is LGHDT and CDR2 YNNKEL (reference sequence). The CDR3 is 13 residues long. The trim removed 9 bases at V and 6 bases at J, leaving 9 bases unmatched.

The table lists this clonotype with a count of one. The gene calls are TRBV6-5 and TRBJ2-1; 7 positions agree with TRBD2. Germline V gene sequence: CDR1 MNHEY, CDR2 SVGAGI. CDR3 length equals 15 residues. V trimming: 6 bases; J trimming: 0 bases; junction bases outside the gene matches: 5. The DNA for the CDR3 is TGTGCCAGCAGGGACGGCGGGAGCTCCTACAATGAGCAGTTCTTC. It codes for CASRDGGSSYNEQFF.

This rearrangement joins TRBV28 to TRBJ2-7; the match to TRBD1 covers 7 bases. The V gene end was trimmed by 7 bases and the J gene end by 0 bases; junction bases not matched to a gene: 6. The V gene's germline CDR1 is MDHEN and CDR2 SYDVKM. This CDR3 region has 14 residues. CDR3 protein: CASKGQVFSYEQYF. In nucleotides, the CDR3 is TGTGCCAGCAAAGGACAGGTGTTCTCCTACGAGCAGTACTTC. Combining the CDR3 with reference TRBV28 and TRBJ2-7 gives the whole variable domain DVKVTQSSRYLVKRTGEKVFLECVQDMDHENMFWYRQDPGLGLRLIYFSYDVKMKEKGDIPEGYSVSREKKERFSLILESASTNQTSMYLCASKGQVFSYEQYFGPGTRLTVT.

The J gene is TRBJ1-2, the V gene TRBV20-1, with 9 bases matching TRBD1. Germline assignment: CDR1 DFQATT and CDR2 SNEGSKA (reference sequence). The CDR3 is 15 amino acids. Trimming took 5 bases from V and 7 from J; bases not matched to a gene: 14. The CDR3 region is CSAVTGGAVQGGYTF. CDR3 bases: TGCAGTGCTGTTACAGGGGGCGCCGTCCAGGGTGGCTACACCTTC.

V and J are TRBV20-1 and TRBJ1-2, with D uncertain. V lost 0 bases, J lost 8 bases, and 10 bases lay in between. Germline loops: CDR1 DFQATT, CDR2 SNEGSKA (reference sequence). The CDR3 sequence is 12 residues long. The CDR3 spells CSARDPGGGYTF. CDR3 sequence (DNA): TGCAGTGCTAGAGATCCAGGAGGCGGCTACACCTTC.

The chain joins TRBV7-9 to TRBJ1-5, with 9 bases lining up with TRBD1. After removal of 5 bases from V and 7 bases from J, the junction contained 9 bases not matched to a gene. CDR3 length: 15 amino acids. CDR1 and CDR2 from the germline V gene are SEHNR and FQNEAQ (reference sequence). CDR3 region: CASSPSGTGFQPQHF. Written as DNA, the CDR3 is TGTGCCAGCAGCCCGTCCGGGACAGGGTTCCAGCCCCAGCATTTT. The whole variable domain, filled in from reference TRBV7-9 and TRBJ1-5, reads DTGVSQNPRHKITKRGQNVTFRCDPISEHNRLYWYRQTLGQGPEFLTYFQNEAQLEKSRLLSDRFSAERPKGSFSTLEIQRTEQGDSAMYLCASSPSGTGFQPQHFGDGTRLSIL.

This clonotype was seen more than once but under ten times. The chain couples TRBV20-1 to TRBJ2-1; 7 nucleotides agree with TRBD2. Germline V gene sequence: CDR1 DFQATT, CDR2 SNEGSKA (reference sequence). The V segment lost 1 base and the J segment 6 bases; nucleotides outside the gene matches: 6. The CDR3 has 14 amino acids. CDR3 loop: CSARAPSGPNEQFF. In DNA, the CDR3 is TGCAGTGCTAGAGCTCCTAGCGGACCCAATGAGCAGTTCTTC.

The rearrangement joins TRBV24-1 to TRBJ2-1; D is perhaps TRBD1 or TRBD2 (5 bases each). V was shortened by 4 bases and J by 6 bases, with 15 bases between the two germline ends. This CDR3 spans 15 amino acids. The V gene's germline CDR1 is KGHDR and CDR2 SFDVKD. The CDR3 DNA is TGTGCCACCAGTGACACGGGACGGTTAGGCAATGAGCAGTTCTTC. Protein: CATSDTGRLGNEQFF.

This clonotype was counted only a few times. V is TRBV14 and J is TRBJ2-1; 7 nucleotides match TRBD2. Germline trimming cut 1 base from V and 4 bases from J; bases unmatched to any gene: 7. From germline, CDR1 is SGHDN and CDR2 FVKESK. CDR3 size: 16 residues. CDR3 amino acids: CASSQAGGSIYNEQFF. The CDR3, as DNA: TGTGCCAGCAGCCAAGCCGGCGGGAGTATTTACAATGAGCAGTTCTTC.

This clonotype was recorded a few times. The V and J genes are TRBV28 and TRBJ2-1, with D possibly being TRBD1 (7 bases). CDR1 and CDR2 (germline): MDHEN, SYDVKM. The CDR3 is 17 amino acids. The V gene lost 4 bases and the J gene lost 2 bases, with 18 bases spanning the gap. The DNA of the CDR3 is TGTGCCAGCAGTTCCGTTGGGGCAGGGGGGACCTACAATGAGCAGTTCTTC. It is translated as CASSSVGAGGTYNEQFF.

CDR3 in amino acids: CASSARGPGVQPQHF. CDR3 DNA: TGTGCCAGCAGTGCCCGGGGACCCGGGGTACAGCCCCAGCATTTT. The chain joins TRBV6-1 to TRBJ1-5; D is perhaps TRBD1 (5 bases). V was pared by 4 bases and J by 7 bases, with 17 bases between. The length of the CDR3 is 15 residues. Germline CDR1 is MNHNS and CDR2 is SASEGT.

This clonotype occurred once. The junction departs from the called germline gene at one end, perhaps through a read error. The V call is TRBV25-1, the J call TRBJ2-7; possibly TRBD2 for D (5 bases). CDR1 is MGHDK and CDR2 is SYGVNS in the germline V gene. The CDR3 has 15 amino acids. CDR3 amino acids: CACSVGWSGPYEQYF. The DNA for the CDR3 is TGTGCCTGCAGTGTAGGGTGGAGCGGACCCTACGAGCAGTACTTC.

The chain joins TRBV6-1 to TRBJ1-5; TRBD1 matches at 7 bases. The trim removed 2 bases at V and 2 bases at J, leaving 6 bases unmatched. CDR3 size: 16 residues. Germline V lookup: CDR1 MNHNS, CDR2 SASEGT. The CDR3 sequence is CASSEYRGYGNQPQHF. The CDR3 DNA reads TGTGCCAGCAGTGAATACAGGGGTTATGGCAATCAGCCCCAGCATTTT.

This clonotype showed up many times. The junction does not match germline at one end; this may be a read error. Written as DNA, the CDR3 is TGTGCCAGCAGCTTAGTCGGGGCTAGCACAGATACGCAGTATTTT. Translating gives CASSLVGASTDTQYF. The genes are TRBV12-3 or TRBV12-4 and TRBJ2-3; D possibly uses TRBD1 or TRBD2 (5 bases each). The CDR3 sequence is 15 residues long.

V and J are TRBV5-4 and TRBJ1-1; a possible D gene is TRBD1 (6 bases). Per germline, CDR1 SGHNT and CDR2 YYREEE (reference sequence). This CDR3 contains 16 residues. V lost 4 bases to trimming and J lost 0 bases, with 16 bases between them. The CDR3 DNA sequence: TGTGCCAGCAGCGCCGCACCAGGGGTTGTGAACACTGAAGCTTTCTTT. Amino acid sequence: CASSAAPGVVNTEAFF.